The entry below describes one T cell receptor beta chain. Its antigen is still unknown. This entry belongs to a study of early T cells in non-severe SARS-CoV-2 infection. Study overall: The study sequenced bulk RNA from unsorted whole blood, with chains unpaired.

CDR1 and CDR2 from the germline V gene are MNHEY and SMNVEV (reference sequence). CDR3 length equals 15 residues. With V trimmed by 0 bases and J by 7 bases, 5 bases remained unmatched. Researchers tagged individual cDNA molecules with unique molecular identifiers. From the 5' RACE reads, TCRdb called clonotypes with MiXCR, one entry per CDR3 protein. The data contain around 71,000 distinct CDR3 sequences, more than 12% of them singletons. Study results and limitations: VDJdb matching, biased toward anti-spike CD8 responses, missed private and CD4 specificities.

The gene calls are TRBV27 and TRBJ2-2; 7 bases are shared with TRBD1. The specimen comprised whole blood, sampled at baseline. The TCR was taken from an adult who was a healthcare worker with PCR-confirmed SARS-CoV-2 infection or an uninfected control (not recorded which). The CDR3 bases are TGTGCCAGCAGTTTATCATGGGGACAGAACGGGGAGCTGTTTTTT. Amino acids: CASSLSWGQNGELFF.